The rows below give T cell receptor beta chains drawn from one sample of a study of human T cells and chemical hapten exposure. One entry per CDR3 protein, called by TCRdb with MiXCR from the RACE reads. This table holds approximately 77,000 distinct CDR3 sequences, 14% found once. This specimen consisted of whole blood, obtained in connection with sensitization to the hapten diphenylcyclopropenone (DPC). The receptors originated from a woman between 50 and 59 years old with alopecia areata. Some clones in this sample may be carry-over from other donors' samples. CDR3s include the opening cysteine and the closing phenylalanine or tryptophan. Fields, in order: clone size, D gene, J gene, V gene, CDR3 DNA, CDR3 protein. D genes are given only for firm matches. Clone sizes are given selectively: once, few, many, or a class where the clone is expanded.

many - TRBJ1-2 TRBV5-6 TGTGCCAGCAGCTTGGGATCCCTCTCCTATGGCTACACCTTC CASSLGSLSYGYTF
- - TRBJ2-7 TRBV5-4 TGTGCCAGCAGCTTCGGTCCCTACGAGCAGTACTTC CASSFGPYEQYF
- - TRBJ2-5 TRBV19 TGTGCCAGTAGTATCGGTTGGAAAACTGCATCTCCTCGGGAGACCCAGTACTTC CASSIGWKTASPRETQYF
- - TRBJ1-1 TRBV7-9 TGTGCCAGCAGCCCATGGACTGGAGGGCACACTGAAGCTTTCTTT CASSPWTGGHTEAFF
once TRBD1 TRBJ1-1 TRBV6-2/TRBV6-3 TGTGCCAGCAGTCAACAGGGGGGCGCTGAAGCTTTCTTT CASSQQGGAEAFF
- - TRBJ1-2 TRBV27 TGTGCCAGCAGCCCAGACCGTGGCTGGGGCTACACCTTC CASSPDRGWGYTF
- - TRBJ2-7 TRBV30 TGTGCCTGGTCTGGTTTTAACTACGAGGAGTACTTC CAWSGFNYEEYF
many - TRBJ1-4 TRBV23-1 TGCGCCAGCAGTCAGAGGCGGTTAGGTGAAAAACTGTTTTTT CASSQRRLGEKLFF
- - TRBJ1-5 TRBV19 TGTGCCAGTAGTATCTCAGGGGTTAGCAATCAGCCCCAGCATTTT CASSISGVSNQPQHF
few - TRBJ1-5 TRBV30 TGTGCCTGGAAAGGGGTCGGATATAGCAATCAGCCCCAGCATTTT CAWKGVGYSNQPQHF